One T cell receptor (beta chain) is described in this entry. Its antigen is still unknown. These data are taken from a study of T cell responses to AZD1222 COVID-19 vaccine. Study-level background: Second doses were pooled across both intervals (about 4 or about 12 weeks). Study-wide points: Just five to seven people given AZD1222 tested seropositive at baseline. CD4 TCRs associated with vaccination spanned spike, dominating at 160-218 and 743-854. Spike-specific TCR repertoires showed rising breadth and depth after two AZD1222 doses.

There are 11 residues in the CDR3. In germline, CDR1 is LNHDA, CDR2 SQIVND (reference sequence). TCRdb keeps only in-frame clones here, not all; method: immunoSEQ multiplex PCR. The sample lists some 200,000 clones, under 95% seen once, with 0.99% in the top ten. The chain joins TRBV19 to TRBJ1-2, with D maybe TRBD1 (5 bases). This receptor was taken from an adult in good health. The sequencing used peripheral blood, collected on day 0 of AZD1222 vaccination. For the CDR3, the DNA is TGTGGTTCGGGGGTTGGCTATGGCTACACCTTC. Protein product: CGSGVGYGYTF.